This T cell receptor (gamma chain) came from a study of Vδ1+ human thymocytes. Whole-study findings and limits: Thymic TRG and TRD repertoires appeared highly polyclonal, with Gaussian CDR3 length distributions. Unexpected Vdelta2 sequences could cause misinterpretation of bulk repertoire data. TRG sequences recurred across donors, whereas TRD sequences stayed essentially private.

In this sample, this clone turned up a few times. Its target is not known. Thymocytes were sorted as CD3+ TCRVdelta1+ TCRVdelta2- after alphabeta T cell depletion. Purity of the sorted Vdelta1+ thymocytes ranged from roughly 97% to 99.6%. CDR1 and CDR2 from the germline V gene are GITISATS and ISYDGTV (reference sequence). The CDR3 contains 13 residues. The ends lost 2 bases at V and 15 bases at J; junction bases unmatched: 16. RNA was extracted from the cells and then reverse transcribed. CDR3 amplicons came from multiplex PCR with pooled V-gene forward and constant-region reverse primers. TCRdb re-processed the multiplex PCR reads via CATT. There are 7,500 to 10,000 gamma-chain clones in the sample; roughly 56% occur only once, and 1.4% lies in the top ten.

The chain is built from TRGV9 and TRGJ1 or TRGJ2. Material for sequencing was Vdelta1+ gamma-delta thymocytes from the thymus. The sample's subset: FACS-sorted CD3+ TCRalphabeta- TCRVdelta1+ TCRVdelta2- thymocytes. This sequence originates from a girl younger than two who had congenital heart surgery. CDR3 DNA sequence: TGTGCCTTGTGGGAGGGGAATTATTATAACATACTCTTT. Residues: CALWEGNYYNILF.